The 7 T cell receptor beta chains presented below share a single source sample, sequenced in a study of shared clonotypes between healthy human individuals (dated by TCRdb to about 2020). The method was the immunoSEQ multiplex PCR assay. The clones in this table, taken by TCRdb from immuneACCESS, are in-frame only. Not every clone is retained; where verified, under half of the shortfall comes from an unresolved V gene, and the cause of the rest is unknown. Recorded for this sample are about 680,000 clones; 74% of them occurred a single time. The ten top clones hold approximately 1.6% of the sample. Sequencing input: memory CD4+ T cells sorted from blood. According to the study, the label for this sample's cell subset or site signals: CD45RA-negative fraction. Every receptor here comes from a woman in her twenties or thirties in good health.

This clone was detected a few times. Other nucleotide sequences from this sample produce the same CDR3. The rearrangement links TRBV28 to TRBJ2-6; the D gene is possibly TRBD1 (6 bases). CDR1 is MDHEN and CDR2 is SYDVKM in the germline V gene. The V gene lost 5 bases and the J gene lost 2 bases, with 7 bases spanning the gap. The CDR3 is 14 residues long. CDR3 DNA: TGTGCCAGCAGTAGGACAGCTGGGGCCAACGTCCTGACTTTC. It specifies CASSRTAGANVLTF. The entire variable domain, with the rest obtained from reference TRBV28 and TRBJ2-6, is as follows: DVKVTQSSRYLVKRTGEKVFLECVQDMDHENMFWYRQDPGLGLRLIYFSYDVKMKEKGDIPEGYSVSREKKERFSLILESASTNQTSMYLCASSRTAGANVLTFGAGSRLTVL.

The CDR3 here is CAISDPGLATGELFF. In nucleotides, the CDR3 is TGTGCCATCAGTGACCCGGGACTAGCGACCGGGGAGCTGTTTTTT. The J gene is TRBJ2-2, the V gene TRBV10-3; 10 bases fit TRBD2. Germline V gene sequence: CDR1 ENHRY, CDR2 SYGVKD. V lost 3 bases, J lost 5 bases, and 3 bases stayed unmatched. The length of the CDR3 is 15 residues.

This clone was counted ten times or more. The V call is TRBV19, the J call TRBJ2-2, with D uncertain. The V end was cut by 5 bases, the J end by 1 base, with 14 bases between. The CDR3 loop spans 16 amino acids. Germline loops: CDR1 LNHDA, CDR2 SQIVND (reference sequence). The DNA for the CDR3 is TGTGCCAGTAGTGGCAGTAGTATCGGGAACACCGGGGAGCTGTTTTTT. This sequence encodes CASSGSSIGNTGELFF.

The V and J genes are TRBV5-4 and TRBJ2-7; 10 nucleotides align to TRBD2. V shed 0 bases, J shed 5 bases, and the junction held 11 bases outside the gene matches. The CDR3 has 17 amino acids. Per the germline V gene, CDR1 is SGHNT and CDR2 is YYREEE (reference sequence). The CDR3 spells CASSLGLAGAGSDEQYF. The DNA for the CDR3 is TGTGCCAGCAGCTTGGGGCTAGCGGGGGCTGGTAGCGACGAGCAGTACTTC.

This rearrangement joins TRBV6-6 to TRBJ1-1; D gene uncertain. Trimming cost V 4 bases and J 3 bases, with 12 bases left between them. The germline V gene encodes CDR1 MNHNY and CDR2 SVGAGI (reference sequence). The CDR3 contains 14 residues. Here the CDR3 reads CASSFSVGHTEAFF. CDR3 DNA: TGTGCCAGCAGTTTCTCGGTGGGTCACACTGAAGCTTTCTTT.

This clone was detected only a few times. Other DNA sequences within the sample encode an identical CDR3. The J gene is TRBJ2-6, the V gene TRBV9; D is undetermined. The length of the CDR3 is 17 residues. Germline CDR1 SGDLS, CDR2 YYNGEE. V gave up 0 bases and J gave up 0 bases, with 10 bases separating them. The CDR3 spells CASSVDSFSSGANVLTF. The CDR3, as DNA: TGTGCCAGCAGCGTAGACAGCTTTAGCTCTGGGGCCAACGTCCTGACTTTC.

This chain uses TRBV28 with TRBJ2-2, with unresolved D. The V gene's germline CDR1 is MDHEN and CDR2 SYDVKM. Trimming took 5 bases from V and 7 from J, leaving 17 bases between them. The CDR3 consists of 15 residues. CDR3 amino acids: CASSPVSNRGGELFF. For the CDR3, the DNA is TGTGCCAGCAGTCCCGTGTCTAATCGCGGCGGGGAGCTGTTTTTT.